The 30 T cell receptor beta chains below all came from one sample that was sequenced in a study of T cells in Graves' hyperthyroidism and ophthalmopathy. TCR beta CDR3 regions were amplified from RNA. When the TCR CDR3 underwent first-round RT-PCR, the HTBI primer set was used. TCRdb fed the multiplex PCR reads into MiXCR, producing one record per CDR3 protein. The table shows a few hundred thousand distinct CDR3 sequences, with 15% to 17% occurring only once. Sequencing was performed on blood. Every receptor here comes from a woman aged 25 to 39 with Graves' hyperthyroidism.

The table lists this clonotype with many counts. V and J are TRBV27 and TRBJ1-2; D is uncertain. Looked up from germline, CDR1 is MNHEY and CDR2 is SMNVEV (reference sequence). Deletions cut 8 bases from V and 4 bases from J, with 11 bases between. The CDR3 covers 12 residues. Written as DNA, the CDR3 is TGTGCCAGCGGAGATTTCGGCTATGGCTACACCTTC. This codes for CASGDFGYGYTF.

This clonotype was detected only a few times. V usage is TRBV11-2 and J usage is TRBJ2-3; the D is unclear. Per germline, CDR1 SGHAT and CDR2 FQNNGV. V lost 5 bases to trimming and J lost 2 bases, with 11 bases between them. The CDR3 contains 14 residues. Here the CDR3 DNA reads TGTGCCAGCAGCCCTCGACACCTCACAGATACGCAGTATTTT. It translates to CASSPRHLTDTQYF.

This clonotype has at least ten counts. This chain joins TRBV7-2 and TRBJ2-5; 12 bases line up with TRBD2. Germline V gene sequence: CDR1 SGHTA, CDR2 FQGNSA. There are 15 residues in the CDR3. With V trimmed by 3 bases and J by 4 bases, 3 bases remained unmatched. The CDR3: CASSLTSGGGETQYF. The CDR3 DNA reads as TGTGCCAGCAGCTTGACTAGCGGGGGAGGAGAGACCCAGTACTTC.

The genes are TRBV18 and TRBJ1-4; D ambiguous. CDR1 is KGHSH and CDR2 is LQKENI in the germline V gene. This CDR3 is built from 15 residues. The V and J ends lost 5 bases and 0 bases respectively, with 10 bases between them. The CDR3 nucleotides read TGTGCCAGCTCAATCCGGCCAGCAACTAATGAAAAACTGTTTTTT. Translated, it gives CASSIRPATNEKLFF.

This clonotype was detected only a few times. The V gene is TRBV9, the J gene TRBJ2-1; 10 nucleotides line up with TRBD2. The V gene's germline CDR1 is SGDLS and CDR2 YYNGEE. The junction had 11 bases not matched to a gene; V was cut back by 0 bases and J by 8 bases. The CDR3 covers 17 residues. The CDR3 loop reads CASSVAPLAGLTDEQFF. CDR3 in DNA: TGTGCCAGCAGCGTAGCCCCACTAGCGGGGCTTACGGATGAGCAGTTCTTC.

This clonotype was found many times. The chain joins TRBV7-8 to TRBJ2-7; 7 bases map to TRBD1. The CDR3 runs to 14 residues. The germline V gene encodes CDR1 SGHVS and CDR2 FQNEAQ. The V gene end was trimmed by 6 bases and the J gene end by 3 bases; junction bases not matched to a gene: 8. In nucleotides, the CDR3 is TGTGCCAGCAGGCCCGGACAGGAGATCTACGAGCAGTACTTC. Translating it yields CASRPGQEIYEQYF.

This clonotype was observed at least ten times. The chain links TRBV11-2 to TRBJ2-5; D gene uncertain. The CDR3 runs to 14 residues. V lost 0 bases to trimming and J lost 4 bases, with 9 bases between them. The germline CDR1 and CDR2 sequences are SGHAT and FQNNGV. The CDR3 spells CASSLDPPGETQYF. The DNA for the CDR3 is TGTGCCAGCAGCTTAGACCCGCCCGGAGAGACCCAGTACTTC.

Comments on this clonotype: This sequence may be a read error, since a much larger clone differs from it by one base. For the CDR3, the DNA is TGTGCCAGCAGCTTAGTGGTAGGGAACTATGGCTACACCTTC. It translates to CASSLVVGNYGYTF. The rearrangement uses TRBV7-2 and TRBJ1-2; D ambiguous. Trimming cost V 1 base and J 2 bases, with 8 bases left between them. The CDR3 runs 14 residues. The germline V gene encodes CDR1 SGHTA and CDR2 FQGNSA.

This clonotype was observed a few times. The chain carries TRBV27 and TRBJ2-1; 10 bases align to TRBD2. This CDR3 spans 15 amino acids. Losses at the gene ends were 5 bases for V and 5 bases for J; bases not matched to a gene: 6. Per germline, CDR1 MNHEY and CDR2 SMNVEV (reference sequence). CDR3 DNA sequence: TGTGCCAGCAGTACCCTAGCGGGAGTAAACAATGAGCAGTTCTTC. Translation: CASSTLAGVNNEQFF.

This clonotype was recorded many times. The V gene is TRBV11-2, the J gene TRBJ2-3; D ambiguous. CDR1 is SGHAT, CDR2 FQNNGV, per germline. Trimming pared 0 bases from V and 1 base from J, leaving 8 bases between. The CDR3 sequence is 15 residues long. CDR3: CASSLEGWGTDTQYF. Written as DNA, the CDR3 is TGTGCCAGCAGCTTAGAGGGATGGGGCACAGATACGCAGTATTTT.

The table lists this clonotype with many counts. The chain joins TRBV20-1 to TRBJ2-7; weak D call: TRBD2 (5 bases). V shed 1 base and J shed 6 bases, with 10 bases lying between them. Germline CDR1 and CDR2: DFQATT and SNEGSKA (reference sequence). CDR3 length: 12 residues. The CDR3 DNA sequence: TGCAGTGCTAGAGGCGTGGCGGGCGAGCAGTACTTC. As protein: CSARGVAGEQYF.

This chain joins TRBV20-1 and TRBJ2-2; D is uncertain. The CDR3 has 14 amino acids. Germline V gene sequence: CDR1 DFQATT, CDR2 SNEGSKA (reference sequence). Trimming stripped 3 bases from V and 6 bases from J, with 14 bases between. The CDR3 sequence: CSASERFYSGELFF. The DNA for the CDR3 is TGCAGTGCTAGCGAACGGTTCTACTCCGGGGAGCTGTTTTTT.

This clonotype was seen more than once but under ten times. The chain uses TRBV5-1 and TRBJ2-5; the D is unclear. The CDR3 length is 13 residues. The V gene lost 1 base and the J gene lost 5 bases, with 9 bases spanning the gap. Germline CDR1 SGHRS, CDR2 YFSETQ. The CDR3 DNA reads as TGCGCCAGCAGCTTGTTCGGTTGGGAGACCCAGTACTTC. Translating it yields CASSLFGWETQYF.

This clonotype was picked up one time. The chain joins TRBV19 to TRBJ1-3; D is uncertain. V was trimmed by 7 bases and J by 1 base, leaving 11 bases between them. The germline gives CDR1 LNHDA, CDR2 SQIVND (reference sequence). This CDR3 has 14 amino acids. This chain's CDR3 is CASTLARSGNTIYF. The CDR3, as DNA: TGTGCCAGTACCCTTGCCCGGTCTGGAAACACCATATATTTT.

The rearrangement links TRBV5-1 to TRBJ2-2; tentative D call: TRBD2 (6 bases). The length of the CDR3 is 15 residues. Trimming left V 4 bases short and J 4 bases short, with 14 bases between. The germline gives CDR1 SGHRS, CDR2 YFSETQ. The DNA for the CDR3 is TGCGCCAGCAGCGCCGGGACTCGCATCACCGGGGAGCTGTTTTTT. Translated, it gives CASSAGTRITGELFF.

Ten or more counts support this clonotype. V usage is TRBV20-1 and J usage is TRBJ1-1; the D is unclear. CDR3 length: 11 residues. The ends were cut back, 4 bases at V and 5 bases at J, with 8 bases in the middle. CDR1 and CDR2 (germline): DFQATT, SNEGSKA (reference sequence). This CDR3 is CSATSSTEAFF. The CDR3, as DNA: TGCAGTGCTACCTCGAGTACTGAAGCTTTCTTT.

A word on this clonotype: This may arise from a read error, as a much more abundant clone is one base away. J is TRBJ2-7 and V is TRBV2; 8 bases line up with TRBD2. Germline V lookup: CDR1 SNHLY, CDR2 FYNNEI. The CDR3 loop spans 15 amino acids. The CDR3 region has the DNA TGTGCCAGCAGTGAAGAAGGAGCGGGAGCCTACGGGCAGTACTTC. Its protein is CASSEEGAGAYGQYF.

J is TRBJ2-2 and V is TRBV24-1; D perhaps matches TRBD2 (7 bases). The germline CDR1 and CDR2 sequences are KGHDR and SFDVKD. The CDR3 is 13 amino acids. V was shortened by 12 bases and J by 4 bases, with 14 bases between the two germline ends. CDR3 sequence: CASGGGPTGELFF. The CDR3 nucleotides read TGTGCCTCTGGGGGGGGGCCCACCGGGGAGCTGTTTTTT.

For the CDR3, the DNA is TGTGCCAGTAGTACGTGGGACAGAACTATGAACACTGAAGCTTTCTTT. This codes for CASSTWDRTMNTEAFF. V usage is TRBV19 and J usage is TRBJ1-1; 7 bases line up with TRBD1. The V gene end was trimmed by 4 bases and the J gene end by 0 bases; junction bases not matched to a gene: 8. Germline assignment: CDR1 LNHDA and CDR2 SQIVND (reference sequence). The CDR3 length is 16 residues.

In its sample, this clonotype was seen many times. The rearrangement joins TRBV7-6 to TRBJ2-2; 7 bases match TRBD2. With V trimmed by 3 bases and J by 7 bases, 5 bases remained unmatched. The germline gives CDR1 SGHVS, CDR2 FNYEAQ. The CDR3 runs to 14 residues. CDR3 protein: CASSLAGADGELFF. The CDR3 nucleotides read TGTGCCAGCAGCTTGGCGGGAGCGGACGGGGAGCTGTTTTTT. Drawing the rest from reference TRBV7-6 and TRBJ2-2, the complete variable domain is GAGVSQSPRYKVTKRGQDVALRCDPISGHVSLYWYRQALGQGPEFLTYFNYEAQQDKSGLPNDRFSAERPEGSISTLTIQRTEQRDSAMYRCASSLAGADGELFFGEGSRLTVL.

The chain has TRBV18 and TRBJ2-1; perhaps TRBD2 as D (6 bases). Germline V gene lookup returns CDR1 KGHSH and CDR2 LQKENI. The CDR3 totals 16 residues. Trimming removed 3 bases at V and 2 bases at J, with 14 bases between. This chain's CDR3 is CASSPPGGGTYNEQFF. CDR3 DNA sequence: TGTGCCAGCTCACCGCCCGGCGGAGGGACCTACAATGAGCAGTTCTTC. Together with reference TRBV18 and TRBJ2-1, the CDR3 gives the full variable domain: NAGVMQNPRHLVRRRGQEARLRCSPMKGHSHVYWYRQLPEEGLKFMVYLQKENIIDESGMPKERFSAEFPKEGPSILRIQQVVRGDSAAYFCASSPPGGGTYNEQFFGPGTRLTVL.

This clonotype was observed at least ten times. This chain links TRBV4-3 with TRBJ2-1; perhaps TRBD1 as D (7 bases). The CDR3 length is 15 residues. V was pared by 0 bases and J by 3 bases, with 9 bases between. Germline loops: CDR1 LGHNA, CDR2 YSLEER. The CDR3 protein is CASSQDRGDYNEQFF. CDR3 bases: TGCGCCAGCAGCCAAGACAGGGGGGACTACAATGAGCAGTTCTTC.

The sample holds a few counts of this clonotype. The chain recombines TRBV27 with TRBJ2-1, with 14 bases lining up with TRBD2. The V gene end was trimmed by 6 bases and the J gene end by 6 bases; junction bases not matched to a gene: 13. CDR3 length: 18 amino acids. The germline V gene encodes CDR1 MNHEY and CDR2 SMNVEV (reference sequence). CDR3 residues: CASRPGLAGAGRGNEQFF. In nucleotides, the CDR3 is TGTGCCAGCAGGCCGGGACTAGCGGGAGCGGGGCGTGGCAATGAGCAGTTCTTC.

In its sample, this clonotype was seen many times. The chain links TRBV5-1 to TRBJ2-1, with 9 bases aligning to TRBD2. There are 16 residues in the CDR3. V lost 0 bases to trimming and J lost 7 bases; unmatched junction nucleotides: 8. Germline-derived CDR1 and CDR2 are SGHRS and YFSETQ. CDR3 DNA sequence: TGCGCCAGCAGCTTGGAAGGAGCGGGAGGAGGGAATGAGCAGTTCTTC. Translation gives CASSLEGAGGGNEQFF.

Many counts were recorded for this clonotype. The rearrangement links TRBV12-3 or TRBV12-4 to TRBJ2-5; 11 bases line up with TRBD2. The junction had 3 bases not matched to a gene; V was cut back by 3 bases and J by 3 bases. This CDR3 comprises 15 residues. The CDR3 DNA reads TGTGCCAGCAGTTTGGGGACTAGCGGAAAAGAGACCCAGTACTTC. This encodes CASSLGTSGKETQYF.

The chain employs TRBV3-2 and TRBJ2-3; whether TRBD2, the table's D call, matches the DNA was not checked. TRBV3-2 is reported as a pseudogene. The CDR3 covers 19 residues. In DNA, the CDR3 is TGTGCCAGCAGCCCGGGGACTAGCGGCCCCCGGCGGGGAGGAGATACGCAGTATTTT. Protein sequence: CASSPGTSGPRRGGDTQYF.

This clonotype was picked up many times. The gene calls are TRBV2 and TRBJ2-1, with D possibly TRBD2 on 6 matching bases. Germline V lookup: CDR1 SNHLY, CDR2 FYNNEI. Trimming cost V 6 bases and J 6 bases, with 18 bases left between them. This CDR3 contains 15 residues. DNA of the CDR3: TGTGCCAGCAGGGGGGACTTAGTAATATCCAATGAGCAGTTCTTC. It encodes CASRGDLVISNEQFF.

This clonotype was seen a handful of times. The chain joins TRBV19 to TRBJ1-1; unclear D gene. Germline lookup yields CDR1 LNHDA and CDR2 SQIVND (reference sequence). Trimming stripped 3 bases from V and 5 bases from J, with 16 bases between. CDR3 length equals 15 residues. The chain's CDR3 is CASSIDIGWWTEAFF. The CDR3, as DNA: TGTGCCAGTAGTATTGACATTGGATGGTGGACTGAAGCTTTCTTT.

This rearrangement joins TRBV28 to TRBJ1-4; possible D gene TRBD1, 6 bases. The CDR3 length is 16 residues. Germline CDR1 MDHEN, CDR2 SYDVKM. Trimming left V 6 bases short and J 6 bases short, with 20 bases between. The CDR3, as DNA: TGTGCCAGCAGCATTGGGGGCGGACTTTCCTATGAAAAACTGTTTTTT. It specifies CASSIGGGLSYEKLFF.

The sample holds a few counts of this clonotype. The CDR3 region is CSVVLAGGRTGELFF. CDR3 nucleotides: TGCAGCGTAGTTCTAGCGGGAGGACGGACCGGGGAGCTGTTTTTT. The chain has TRBV29-1 and TRBJ2-2, with 11 bases identical to TRBD2. J was trimmed by 5 bases and V by 6 bases; bases with no gene match: 8. Germline CDR1 is SQVTM and CDR2 is ANQGSEA. The CDR3 has 15 residues.